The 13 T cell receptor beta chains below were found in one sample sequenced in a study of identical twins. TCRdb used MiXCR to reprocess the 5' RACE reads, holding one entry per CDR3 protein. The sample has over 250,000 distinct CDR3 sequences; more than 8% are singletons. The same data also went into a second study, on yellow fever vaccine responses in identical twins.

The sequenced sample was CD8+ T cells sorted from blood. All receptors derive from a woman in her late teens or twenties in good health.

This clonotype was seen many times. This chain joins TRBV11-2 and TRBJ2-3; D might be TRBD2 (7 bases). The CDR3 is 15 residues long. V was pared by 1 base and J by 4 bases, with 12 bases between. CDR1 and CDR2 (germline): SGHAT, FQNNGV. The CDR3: CASSLVWGGPDTQYF. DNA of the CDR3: TGTGCCAGCAGCTTAGTATGGGGGGGCCCAGATACGCAGTATTTT.

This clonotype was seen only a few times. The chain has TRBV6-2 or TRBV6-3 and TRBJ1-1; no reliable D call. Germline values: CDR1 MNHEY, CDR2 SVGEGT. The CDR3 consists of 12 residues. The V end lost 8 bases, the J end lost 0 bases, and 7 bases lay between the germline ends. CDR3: CASRYMNTEAFF. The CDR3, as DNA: TGTGCCAGCCGATACATGAACACTGAAGCTTTCTTT.

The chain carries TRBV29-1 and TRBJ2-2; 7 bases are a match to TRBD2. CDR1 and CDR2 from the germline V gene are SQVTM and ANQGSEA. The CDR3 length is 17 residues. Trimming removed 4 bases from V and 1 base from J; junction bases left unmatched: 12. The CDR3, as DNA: TGCAGCGTTGCGCCGGAGGGGAGGGCCTGGAACACCGGGGAGCTGTTTTTT. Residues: CSVAPEGRAWNTGELFF.

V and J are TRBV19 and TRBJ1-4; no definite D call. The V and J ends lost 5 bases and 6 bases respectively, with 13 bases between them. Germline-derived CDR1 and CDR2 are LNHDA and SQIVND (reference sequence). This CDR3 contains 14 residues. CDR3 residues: CASSLPARDEKLFF. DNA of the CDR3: TGTGCCAGTAGTTTGCCAGCAAGAGATGAAAAACTGTTTTTT.

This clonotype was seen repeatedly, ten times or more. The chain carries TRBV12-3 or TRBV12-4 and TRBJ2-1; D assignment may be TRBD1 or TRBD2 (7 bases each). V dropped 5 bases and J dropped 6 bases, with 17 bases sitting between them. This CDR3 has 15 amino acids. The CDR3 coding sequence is TGTGCCAGCAGTCCTGGACTAGGGGGCCTCAATGAGCAGTTCTTC. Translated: CASSPGLGGLNEQFF.

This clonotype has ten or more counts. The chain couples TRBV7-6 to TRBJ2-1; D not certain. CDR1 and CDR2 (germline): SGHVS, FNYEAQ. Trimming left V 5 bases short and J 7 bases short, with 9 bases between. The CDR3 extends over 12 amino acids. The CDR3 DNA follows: TGTGCCAGCAGCGGGGTGGGAAATGAGCAGTTCTTC. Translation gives CASSGVGNEQFF.

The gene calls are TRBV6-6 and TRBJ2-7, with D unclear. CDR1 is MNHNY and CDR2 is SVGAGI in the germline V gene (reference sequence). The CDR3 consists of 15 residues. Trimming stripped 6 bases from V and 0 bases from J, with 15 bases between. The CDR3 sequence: CASSLLGVSSYEQYF. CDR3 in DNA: TGTGCCAGCAGCCTACTTGGGGTTAGCTCCTACGAGCAGTACTTC.

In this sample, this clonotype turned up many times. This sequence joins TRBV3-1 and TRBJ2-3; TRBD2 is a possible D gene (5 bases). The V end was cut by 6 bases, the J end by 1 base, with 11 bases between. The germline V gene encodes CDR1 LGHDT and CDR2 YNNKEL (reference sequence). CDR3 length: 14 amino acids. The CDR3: CASSPPGGTDTQYF. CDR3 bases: TGTGCCAGCAGTCCCCCCGGGGGCACAGATACGCAGTATTTT.

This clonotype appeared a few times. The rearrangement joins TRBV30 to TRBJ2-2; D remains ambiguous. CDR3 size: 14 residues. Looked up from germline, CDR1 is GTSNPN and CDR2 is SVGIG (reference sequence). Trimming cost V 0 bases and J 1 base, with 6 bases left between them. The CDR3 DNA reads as TGTGCCTGGAGTGTCTTACAGAACACCGGGGAGCTGTTTTTT. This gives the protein CAWSVLQNTGELFF.

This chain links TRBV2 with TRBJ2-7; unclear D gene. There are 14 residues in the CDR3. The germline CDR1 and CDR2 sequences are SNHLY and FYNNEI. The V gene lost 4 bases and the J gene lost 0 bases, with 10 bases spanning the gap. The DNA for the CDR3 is TGTGCCAGCAGTGTTCAGGCGTACTCCTACGAGCAGTACTTC. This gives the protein CASSVQAYSYEQYF.

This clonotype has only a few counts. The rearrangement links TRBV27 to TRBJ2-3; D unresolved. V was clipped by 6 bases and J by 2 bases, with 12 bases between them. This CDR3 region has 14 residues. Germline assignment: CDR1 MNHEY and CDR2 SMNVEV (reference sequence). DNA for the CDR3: TGTGCCAGCAGCCCGACCGGGCCCACAGATACGCAGTATTTT. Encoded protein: CASSPTGPTDTQYF.

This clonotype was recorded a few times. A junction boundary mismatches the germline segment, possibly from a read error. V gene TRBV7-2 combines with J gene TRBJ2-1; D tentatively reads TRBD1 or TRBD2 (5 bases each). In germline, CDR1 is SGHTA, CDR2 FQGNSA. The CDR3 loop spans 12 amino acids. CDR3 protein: CASSRTSGSWVF. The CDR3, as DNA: TGTGCCAGCAGCCGGACCTCAGGGAGTTGGGTCTTC.

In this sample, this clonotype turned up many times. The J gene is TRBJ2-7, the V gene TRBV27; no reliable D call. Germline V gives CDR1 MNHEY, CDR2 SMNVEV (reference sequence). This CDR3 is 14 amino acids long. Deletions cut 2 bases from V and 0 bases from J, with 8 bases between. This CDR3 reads CASSLAESSYEQYF. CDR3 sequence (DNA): TGTGCCAGCAGTTTAGCGGAGAGCTCCTACGAGCAGTACTTC.